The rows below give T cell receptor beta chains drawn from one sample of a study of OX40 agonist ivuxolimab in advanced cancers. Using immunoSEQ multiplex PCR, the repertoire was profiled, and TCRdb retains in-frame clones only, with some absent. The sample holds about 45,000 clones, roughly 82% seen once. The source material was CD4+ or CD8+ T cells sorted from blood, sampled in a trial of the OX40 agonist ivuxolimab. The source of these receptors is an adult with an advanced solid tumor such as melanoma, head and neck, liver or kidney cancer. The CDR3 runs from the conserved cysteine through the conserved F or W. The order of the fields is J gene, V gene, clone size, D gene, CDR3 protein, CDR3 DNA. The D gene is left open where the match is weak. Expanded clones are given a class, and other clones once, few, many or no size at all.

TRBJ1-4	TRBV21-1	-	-	CASSLRDRAHGTNEKLFF	TGTGCCAGCAGTCTGCGGGACAGGGCCCATGGAACTAATGAAAAACTGTTTTTT
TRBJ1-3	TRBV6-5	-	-	CASSSSWKTIYF	TGTGCCAGCAGTAGCAGTTGGAAGACCATATATTTT
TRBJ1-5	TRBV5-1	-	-	CASSLRGDSNQPQHF	TGCGCCAGCAGCTTACGCGGAGATAGCAATCAGCCCCAGCATTTT
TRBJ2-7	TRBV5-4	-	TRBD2	CASSRPLAGVLEQYF	TGTGCCAGCAGCAGGCCACTAGCGGGAGTGCTCGAGCAGTACTTC
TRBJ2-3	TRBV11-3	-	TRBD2	CASSSGTSGTTDTQYF	TGTGCCAGCAGCTCCGGGACTAGCGGGACCACAGATACGCAGTATTTT
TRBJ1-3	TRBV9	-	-	CASSVAAGNTIYF	TGTGCCAGCAGCGTAGCCGCAGGAAACACCATATATTTT
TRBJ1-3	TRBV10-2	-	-	CASSEYGSGNTIYF	TGCGCCAGCAGTGAATATGGCTCTGGAAACACCATATATTTT
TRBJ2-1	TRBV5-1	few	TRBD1	CASSTTGGPSYNEQFF	TGCGCCAGCAGCACCACAGGGGGACCTTCCTACAATGAGCAGTTCTTC
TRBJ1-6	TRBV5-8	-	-	CASSLSGANNSPLHF	TGTGCCAGCAGCTTGTCAGGGGCCAATAATTCACCCCTCCACTTT
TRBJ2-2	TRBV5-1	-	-	CASSLVGAGELFF	TGCGCCAGCAGCTTGGTGGGAGCCGGGGAGCTGTTTTTT
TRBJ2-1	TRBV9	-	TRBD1	CASSVGPGGISNEQFF	TGTGCCAGCAGCGTAGGGCCAGGGGGCATTAGCAATGAGCAGTTCTTC
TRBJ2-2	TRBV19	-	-	CASSHGVHGELFF	TGTGCCAGTAGTCACGGGGTACACGGGGAGCTGTTTTTT
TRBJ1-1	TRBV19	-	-	CASKRAGANTEAFF	TGTGCCAGTAAAAGGGCAGGGGCGAACACTGAAGCTTTCTTT
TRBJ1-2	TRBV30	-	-	CAWSETGYGYTF	TGTGCCTGGAGTGAGACAGGCTATGGCTACACCTTC
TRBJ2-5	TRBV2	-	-	CASSEGTLQETQYF	TGTGCCAGCAGTGAAGGGACTCTCCAAGAGACCCAGTACTTC
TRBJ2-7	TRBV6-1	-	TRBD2	CASSEYRGGFEQYF	TGTGCCAGCAGTGAATATAGGGGAGGGTTCGAGCAGTACTTC
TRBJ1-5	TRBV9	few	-	CASSVTGGNQPQHF	TGTGCCAGCAGCGTGACAGGCGGCAATCAGCCCCAGCATTTT
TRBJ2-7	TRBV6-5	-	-	CASRRQSNYEQYF	TGTGCCAGCAGGCGACAGTCTAACTACGAGCAGTACTTC
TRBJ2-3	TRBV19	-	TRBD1	CASRLDRVSTDTQYF	TGTGCCAGTAGGCTGGACAGGGTGAGCACAGATACGCAGTATTTT
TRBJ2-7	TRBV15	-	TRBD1	CATSRERQGGNYEQYF	TGTGCCACCAGCAGAGAACGACAGGGGGGAAACTACGAGCAGTACTTC
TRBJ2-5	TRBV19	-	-	CASSIPGRETQYF	TGTGCCAGTAGTATCCCGGGCCGGGAGACCCAGTACTTC
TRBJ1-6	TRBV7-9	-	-	CASSLDRGRRSPLHF	TGTGCCAGCAGCTTAGATCGGGGGCGGCGGTCACCCCTCCACTTT
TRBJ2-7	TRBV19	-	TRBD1	CATRGQLYEQYF	TGTGCCACCCGGGGACAGCTTTACGAGCAGTACTTC
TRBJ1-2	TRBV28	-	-	CASSPPGQGFYGYTF	TGTGCCAGCAGCCCCCCCGGACAAGGATTCTATGGCTACACCTTC
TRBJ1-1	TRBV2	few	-	CASITDSEAFF	TGTGCCAGCATCACCGACAGCGAAGCTTTCTTT